This entry features one T cell receptor beta chain sequence. Its antigen is not known. This sample is part of a study of T-cell reconstitution after alpha-beta-depleted transplantation in children. Library preparation (for TCRbeta) was performed with unique molecular identifiers. A single record per CDR3 protein comes from TCRdb applying MiXCR to the PCR reads. In the table there are around 960,000 distinct CDR3 sequences, about 26% of which are singletons. Study results and caveats: The main origin of T-cell counts and diversity one year after transplant was newly produced T cells. The study reportedly traced alpha-beta T cells about two months after transplant to several hundred expanded graft clones.

Germline CDR1 is SEHNR and CDR2 is FQNEAQ (reference sequence). This CDR3 is 17 amino acids long. With V trimmed by 2 bases and J by 8 bases, 10 bases remained unmatched. V usage is TRBV7-9 and J usage is TRBJ2-7, with 15 bases fitting TRBD2. Sequenced here: PBMCs, mostly from graft donor cells, sampled 360 days after TCRalphabeta/CD19-depleted stem cell transplant. This clonotype originated in a boy younger than two who had a stem cell transplant for SCID, so the T cells may come from the graft donor. This chain's CDR3 is CASSLPPTGTSGGKQYF. CDR3 in DNA: TGTGCCAGCAGCTTACCCCCTACGGGGACTAGCGGGGGGAAGCAGTACTTC.